The 32 T cell receptor beta chains presented below share a single source sample, sequenced in a study of blood T cell repertoires in COVID-19. The assay was immunoSEQ multiplex PCR, and TCRdb's table has in-frame clones only and misses some. This table has hundreds of thousands of clones, over 75% appearing once. Specimen: PBMCs or T cells enriched from blood (not recorded which). Receptors originate from a woman between 25 and 40 years old who had recovered from COVID-19.

The CDR3 loop is CASRRGQGAQGYTF. In nucleotides, the CDR3 is TGTGCCAGCAGGAGGGGACAGGGGGCGCAGGGCTACACCTTC. The V and J genes are TRBV2 and TRBJ1-2, with 12 bases aligning to TRBD1. With V trimmed by 6 bases and J by 8 bases, 7 bases remained unmatched. Per germline, CDR1 SNHLY and CDR2 FYNNEI. The CDR3 is made up of 14 amino acids.

The chain uses TRBV5-1 and TRBJ1-5; weak D call: TRBD1 (5 bases). The CDR3 has 16 residues. Trimming cost V 0 bases and J 2 bases, with 12 bases left between them. In germline, CDR1 is SGHRS, CDR2 YFSETQ. In DNA, the CDR3 is TGCGCCAGCAGCTTGGTCGGAGGGGAGGGCAATCAGCCCCAGCATTTT. Translated: CASSLVGGEGNQPQHF. The full variable domain, rest sourced from reference TRBV5-1 and TRBJ1-5, is KAGVTQTPRYLIKTRGQQVTLSCSPISGHRSVSWYQQTPGQGLQFLFEYFSETQRNKGNFPGRFSGRQFSNSRSEMNVSTLELGDSALYLCASSLVGGEGNQPQHFGDGTRLSIL.

This clone was seen a handful of times. The chain uses TRBV29-1 and TRBJ1-3; no firm D call. The CDR3 covers 11 residues. Germline CDR1 and CDR2: SQVTM and ANQGSEA. The V end was cut by 8 bases, the J end by 1 base, with 6 bases between. CDR3: CSLESGNTIYF. The CDR3 DNA reads TGCAGCCTCGAGTCTGGAAACACCATATATTTT.

This chain connects TRBV9 to TRBJ2-7, with 7 bases identical to TRBD1. This CDR3 contains 15 residues. CDR1 SGDLS and CDR2 YYNGEE come from the germline V gene. J lost 4 bases, V lost 0 bases, and 7 bases had no gene match. The CDR3 reads CASSVGQGFKYEQYF. The CDR3 coding sequence is TGTGCCAGCAGCGTAGGACAGGGCTTTAAGTACGAGCAGTACTTC.

The V and J genes are TRBV24-1 and TRBJ2-1, with 7 bases that match TRBD1. Trimming cost V 4 bases and J 6 bases; bases outside gene matches: 8. From germline, CDR1 is KGHDR and CDR2 SFDVKD. The CDR3 has 15 residues. CDR3 DNA: TGTGCCACCAGTGACCGACAGGGTCCATTCAATGAGCAGTTCTTC. Protein product: CATSDRQGPFNEQFF.

The CDR3: CASSSALADGYTF. CDR3 coding DNA: TGCGCCAGCAGCTCCGCCCTAGCGGATGGCTACACCTTC. The genes are TRBV5-1 and TRBJ1-2; D not resolved. V lost 3 bases to trimming and J lost 6 bases, with 12 bases between them. The CDR3 runs to 13 residues. The germline gives CDR1 SGHRS, CDR2 YFSETQ.

This CDR3 reads CATRRGPTSGGLNTGELFF. DNA of the CDR3: TGTGCCACCCGAAGAGGCCCAACTAGCGGGGGCCTTAACACCGGGGAGCTGTTTTTT. The J gene is TRBJ2-2, the V gene TRBV27, with 11 bases lining up with TRBD2. V shed 10 bases, J shed 2 bases, and the junction held 18 bases outside the gene matches. CDR3 size: 19 residues. CDR1 is MNHEY and CDR2 is SMNVEV in the germline V gene (reference sequence).

The rearrangement uses TRBV4-1 and TRBJ1-4; D may be TRBD1 (5 bases). Trimming took 3 bases from V and 0 from J, leaving 23 bases between them. This CDR3 region has 20 residues. The germline CDR1 and CDR2 sequences are MGHRA and YSYEKL. DNA for the CDR3: TGCGCCAGCAGCCAGGGAAGGGGAGGACTAGAATTGACAACTAATGAAAAACTGTTTTTT. It specifies CASSQGRGGLELTTNEKLFF.

This clone has a handful of counts. This chain links TRBV5-1 with TRBJ2-7, with 10 bases matching TRBD2. Germline V lookup: CDR1 SGHRS, CDR2 YFSETQ. The CDR3 totals 15 residues. Unmatched junction bases numbered 1, after V lost 0 bases and J lost 1 base. CDR3 sequence (DNA): TGCGCCAGCAGCTTGGGGACTAGCGGATCCTACGAGCAGTACTTC. It translates to CASSLGTSGSYEQYF.

This sequence joins TRBV6-5 and TRBJ1-5; no reliable D call. The V gene's germline CDR1 is MNHEY and CDR2 SVGAGI. The CDR3 totals 15 residues. Trimming removed 3 bases from V and 1 base from J, with 10 bases in between. The CDR3, as DNA: TGTGCCAGCAGTTATTCCAGGTACAGCAATCAGCCCCAGCATTTT. This sequence encodes CASSYSRYSNQPQHF.

The rearrangement links TRBV5-1 to TRBJ2-3; the D gene is possibly TRBD1 (6 bases). V lost 0 bases and J 5 bases, leaving 7 bases between the germline ends. The CDR3 extends over 13 amino acids. The V gene's germline CDR1 is SGHRS and CDR2 YFSETQ. The CDR3 nucleotides are TGCGCCAGCAGCTTGGCAGGGGAAGATACGCAGTATTTT. Protein: CASSLAGEDTQYF.

V gene TRBV7-8 combines with J gene TRBJ2-1; 11 positions match TRBD1. Germline loops: CDR1 SGHVS, CDR2 FQNEAQ. This CDR3 has 16 residues. After removal of 3 bases from V and 2 bases from J, the junction contained 3 bases not matched to a gene. CDR3: CASSLPGQGAYNEQFF. CDR3 bases: TGTGCCAGCAGCTTGCCGGGACAGGGGGCCTACAATGAGCAGTTCTTC.

The V and J genes are TRBV2 and TRBJ2-1; D might be TRBD2 (6 bases). CDR1 and CDR2 (germline): SNHLY, FYNNEI. With 6 bases removed from V and 0 bases from J, the gap between germline ends came to 6 bases. The CDR3 loop spans 13 amino acids. The CDR3 reads CASSGSSYNEQFF. CDR3 nucleotide sequence: TGTGCCAGCAGCGGGAGCTCCTACAATGAGCAGTTCTTC.

This rearrangement joins TRBV27 to TRBJ2-7, with 8 bases lining up with TRBD2. With 6 bases clipped from V and 4 bases from J, the junction kept 11 bases outside the gene matches. CDR3 length: 15 amino acids. From germline, CDR1 is MNHEY and CDR2 SMNVEV (reference sequence). The DNA for the CDR3 is TGTGCCAGCAGGGCAAGCGGGGGTCCCCGGTACGAGCAGTACTTC. As protein: CASRASGGPRYEQYF.

This clone showed up just once. The chain is built from TRBV10-3 and TRBJ2-5; 10 nucleotides agree with TRBD2. Germline V gives CDR1 ENHRY, CDR2 SYGVKD. CDR3 length: 16 amino acids. Unmatched junction bases numbered 9, after V lost 3 bases and J lost 5 bases. CDR3 sequence (DNA): TGTGCCATCAGTGATTCTAGCGGGGGTCCGGGTGAGACCCAGTACTTC. The encoded protein is CAISDSSGGPGETQYF.

This chain links TRBV19 with TRBJ2-3; D gene ambiguous. The CDR3 extends over 16 amino acids. V lost 4 bases and J lost 0, with 14 bases in between. The germline CDR1 and CDR2 sequences are LNHDA and SQIVND (reference sequence). CDR3 loop: CASSKFTTRSTDTQYF. CDR3 nucleotides: TGTGCCAGTAGTAAGTTCACAACAAGAAGCACAGATACGCAGTATTTT.

J is TRBJ1-1 and V is TRBV27; TRBD1 agrees at 8 bases. J lost 8 bases, V lost 5 bases, and 7 bases had no gene match. This CDR3 comprises 13 residues. Germline CDR1 MNHEY, CDR2 SMNVEV (reference sequence). CDR3 protein: CASSASRDREAFF. Written as DNA, the CDR3 is TGTGCCAGCAGTGCATCCCGGGACAGGGAAGCTTTCTTT.

In nucleotides, the CDR3 is TGTGCCAGCAGCCCACTCCTGGACAGCTATGCTGAAGCTTTCTTT. Translated, it gives CASSPLLDSYAEAFF. The V call is TRBV7-2, the J call TRBJ1-1; D is possibly TRBD1 (6 bases). The CDR3 has 15 residues. The germline V gene has CDR1 SGHTA and CDR2 FQGNSA. The V end lost 5 bases, the J end lost 6 bases, and 19 bases lay between the germline ends.

The genes are TRBV12-3 or TRBV12-4 and TRBJ1-1, with D perhaps TRBD1 (5 bases). V gave up 6 bases and J gave up 5 bases, with 10 bases separating them. The CDR3 loop spans 12 amino acids. CDR3 sequence reads: CASSRGRTEAFF. The CDR3 bases are TGTGCCAGCAGCCGGGGGAGGACTGAAGCTTTCTTT.

The chain couples TRBV3-1 (or the pseudogene TRBV3-2) to TRBJ1-1, with 9 positions matching TRBD1. The trim removed 3 bases at V and 1 base at J, leaving 12 bases unmatched. The CDR3 consists of 18 residues. CDR1 and CDR2 from the germline V gene are LGHDT and YNNKEL (reference sequence). Here the CDR3 reads CASSQESGTGRQNTEAFF. CDR3 DNA sequence: TGTGCCAGCAGCCAGGAATCCGGGACAGGGAGACAGAACACTGAAGCTTTCTTT.

Worth noting for this clone: This specimen includes other DNA sequences encoding the same CDR3. V and J are TRBV19 and TRBJ1-1; 7 bases are shared with TRBD1. There are 14 residues in the CDR3. The V gene's germline CDR1 is LNHDA and CDR2 SQIVND (reference sequence). Trimming at V came to 4 bases and at J to 6 bases, leaving 8 bases not matched to a gene. In DNA form, the CDR3 reads TGTGCCAGTAGTAGCCTTCAGGGGGTCGCTGAAGCTTTCTTT. As protein: CASSSLQGVAEAFF.

This rearrangement joins TRBV10-3 to TRBJ2-2; possibly TRBD1 for D (5 bases). The CDR3 is 15 amino acids. V lost 2 bases and J lost 4, with 11 bases in between. CDR1 ENHRY and CDR2 SYGVKD come from the germline V gene. CDR3 region: CAISETQGSTGELFF. Written as DNA, the CDR3 is TGTGCCATCAGTGAGACGCAGGGTAGCACCGGGGAGCTGTTTTTT.

This clone was found once. The V gene is TRBV7-9, the J gene TRBJ1-1, with D tentatively TRBD1 (5 bases). Germline V gene data show CDR1 as SEHNR and CDR2 as FQNEAQ (reference sequence). The CDR3 spans 13 residues. V was cut by 0 bases and J by 8 bases, with 10 bases left in between. CDR3 region: CASSLAAGPEAFF. The CDR3 DNA follows: TGTGCCAGCAGCTTAGCGGCAGGGCCCGAAGCTTTCTTT.

The chain employs TRBV15 and TRBJ2-3; no reliable D call. The V gene's germline CDR1 is LNHNV and CDR2 YYDKDF (reference sequence). CDR3 length: 12 residues. The V and J ends lost 4 bases and 4 bases respectively, with 6 bases between them. The CDR3 coding sequence is TGTGCCACCAGCAAAACAGCAGATACGCAGTATTTT. Protein sequence: CATSKTADTQYF.

The CDR3 protein is CASSHPFSGGVPYNEQFF. The CDR3 DNA is TGTGCCAGCAGCCACCCCTTCAGCGGGGGGGTTCCCTACAATGAGCAGTTCTTC. The chain combines TRBV3-1 (or the pseudogene TRBV3-2) with TRBJ2-1, with 10 bases matching TRBD2. Germline V CDR1 and CDR2: LGHDT, YNNKEL (reference sequence). V was clipped by 3 bases and J by 2 bases; unmatched bases: 10. This CDR3 has 18 amino acids.

The chain carries TRBV30 and TRBJ2-1; a weak D match, TRBD2 (6 bases). The ends were cut back, 3 bases at V and 15 bases at J, with 24 bases in the middle. Germline values: CDR1 GTSNPN, CDR2 SVGIG (reference sequence). CDR3 length: 14 amino acids. The CDR3, as DNA: TGTGCCTGGAGCGCTGGCCCGGGCGGGGAAAGGCTGTTCTTC. Its protein product is CAWSAGPGGERLFF.

This clone appeared once. The chain has TRBV11-2 and TRBJ1-4; D is possibly TRBD1 (5 bases). Looked up from germline, CDR1 is SGHAT and CDR2 is FQNNGV. V was shortened by 2 bases and J by 8 bases, with 12 bases between the two germline ends. The CDR3 runs 14 residues. The CDR3 spells CASSLQGLGEKLFF. The CDR3 DNA reads TGTGCCAGCAGCTTACAGGGACTGGGGGAAAAACTGTTTTTT. Full variable domain (remainder filled in from reference TRBV11-2 and TRBJ1-4): EAGVAQSPRYKIIEKRQSVAFWCNPISGHATLYWYQQILGQGPKLLIQFQNNGVVDDSQLPKDRFSAERLKGVDSTLKIQPAKLEDSAVYLCASSLQGLGEKLFFGSGTQLSVL.

CDR3 DNA sequence: TGCAGCGCTTACAGGGGTGAGGGCTACACCTTC. It codes for CSAYRGEGYTF. The genes are TRBV29-1 and TRBJ1-2; TRBD1 matches 7 bases. The V and J ends lost 7 bases and 8 bases, in that order; junction bases with no gene match: 7. The CDR3 runs to 11 residues. The germline CDR1 and CDR2 sequences are SQVTM and ANQGSEA.

V gene TRBV28 combines with J gene TRBJ1-6; TRBD1 matches at 8 bases. The V gene end was trimmed by 1 base and the J gene end by 7 bases; junction bases not matched to a gene: 6. Germline-derived CDR1 and CDR2 are MDHEN and SYDVKM. The CDR3 is 16 residues long. The CDR3 region has the DNA TGTGCCAGCAGTTTATCCGCCGGACAGGGAAATTCACCCCTCCACTTT. It specifies CASSLSAGQGNSPLHF. The whole variable domain, filled in from reference TRBV28 and TRBJ1-6, reads DVKVTQSSRYLVKRTGEKVFLECVQDMDHENMFWYRQDPGLGLRLIYFSYDVKMKEKGDIPEGYSVSREKKERFSLILESASTNQTSMYLCASSLSAGQGNSPLHFGNGTRLTVT.

The chain uses TRBV18 and TRBJ1-5, with a possible D match to TRBD1 (6 bases). Per the germline V gene, CDR1 is KGHSH and CDR2 is LQKENI. V lost 2 bases, J lost 4 bases, and 12 bases lay in between. This CDR3 has 15 residues. The CDR3 spells CASSPDDRPNQPQHF. In nucleotides, the CDR3 is TGTGCCAGCTCACCAGACGACAGGCCAAATCAGCCCCAGCATTTT.

Of note for this clone: At one end, the junction sequence differs from germline, possibly due to a read error. This chain connects TRBV14 to TRBJ2-1, with 15 bases aligning to TRBD2. The length of the CDR3 is 12 residues. The germline V gene encodes CDR1 SGHDN and CDR2 FVKESK. CDR3 protein: CASGTSGGPWVF. The CDR3 DNA reads as TGTGCCAGCGGGACTAGCGGGGGGCCGTGGGTCTTC.

This chain uses TRBV7-9 with TRBJ1-1, with D perhaps matching TRBD1 (6 bases). Germline assignment: CDR1 SEHNR and CDR2 FQNEAQ (reference sequence). Trimming removed 5 bases at V and 6 bases at J, with 16 bases between. This CDR3 is 14 amino acids long. CDR3 nucleotide sequence: TGTGCCAGCAGCGAAAGGGGGACGTTCTCTGAAGCTTTCTTT. Its translation is CASSERGTFSEAFF.